The 2 T cell receptor beta chains reported below all come from one sample, sequenced in a study of human T cells and chemical hapten exposure (dated by TCRdb to 2020 to 2023). Explained via the paper, the time point label denotes: pre-sensitization, week 0. The meaning of the sample's treatment or condition label: therapeutic diphenylcyclopropenone sensitization with weekly scalp DPC. Receptors were amplified or captured by RACE. Sequencing used a NextSeq 500. Starting from the raw public reads, TCRdb applied fastp trimming at Q25, assembled clones with MiXCR and retained in-frame beta chains. Under each unique CDR3 protein, matching rows form one entry showing the most common genes and DNA. This sample comprises 150,000 to 200,000 distinct CDR3 sequences, under 35% of them detected only once. Less than 3.5% of the sample rests with the top ten. The sample in question was whole blood, obtained in connection with sensitization to the hapten diphenylcyclopropenone (DPC). The receptors were gathered from a woman between 25 and 40 years old with alopecia areata. Some clones in this sample may be carry-over from other donors' samples.

This clonotype was counted only a few times. The chain uses TRBV28 and TRBJ2-6; 9 nucleotides match TRBD1. Germline CDR1 and CDR2: MDHEN and SYDVKM. CDR3 length equals 17 residues. Unmatched junction bases numbered 6, after V lost 4 bases and J lost 2 bases. CDR3 nucleotide sequence: TGTGCCAGCAGTTCACAGGGGGCCACGGCTGGGGCCAACGTCCTGACTTTC. Its protein is CASSSQGATAGANVLTF.

V and J are TRBV4-3 and TRBJ1-6; 7 nucleotides match TRBD1. Germline V CDR1 and CDR2: LGHNA, YSLEER. V dropped 1 base and J dropped 11; count of bases not matched to a gene: 8. The CDR3 extends over 15 amino acids. CDR3 sequence: CASSQGHHRGTPLHF. As DNA, the CDR3 is TGCGCCAGCAGCCAAGGCCACCACAGGGGAACACCCCTCCACTTT.